This T cell receptor beta chain is drawn from a study of response to subunit inactivated influenza vaccine. Study-wide points: Few additional T cells are recruited per seasonal influenza vaccination, authors suggested.

Note on this clonotype: Its antigen is as yet unknown.

Each CDR3 protein gets one entry after TCRdb re-called the RT-PCR reads with MiXCR. The sample holds 490,000 or so distinct CDR3 sequences, roughly 8.2% seen once. The CDR3 spans 14 residues. Germline-derived CDR1 and CDR2 are SQVTM and ANQGSEA. V lost 6 bases, J lost 5 bases, and 16 bases lay in between. The sequenced sample was PBMCs from blood, obtained roughly 24 months after vaccination. The chain has TRBV29-1 and TRBJ2-2; TRBD2 is a possible D gene (6 bases). The origin of this receptor is a man aged 50 to 69 who received an inactivated influenza vaccine. The DNA of the CDR3 is TGCAGCGTCCCCGGGCCAGGGAGGACCGGGGAGCTGTTTTTT. As protein: CSVPGPGRTGELFF.